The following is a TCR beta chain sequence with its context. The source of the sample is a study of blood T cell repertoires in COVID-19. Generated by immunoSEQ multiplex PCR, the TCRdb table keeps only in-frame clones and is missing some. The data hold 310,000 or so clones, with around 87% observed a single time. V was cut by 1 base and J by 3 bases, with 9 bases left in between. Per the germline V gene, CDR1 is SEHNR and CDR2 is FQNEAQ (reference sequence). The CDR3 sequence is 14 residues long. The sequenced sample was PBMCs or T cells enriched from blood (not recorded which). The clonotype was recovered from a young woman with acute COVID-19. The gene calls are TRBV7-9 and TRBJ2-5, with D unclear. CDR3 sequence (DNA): TGTGCCAGCAGCTTAGGACAAACCAAAGAGACCCAGTACTTC. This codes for CASSLGQTKETQYF.